These 8 T cell receptor beta chains came from one sample sequenced in a study of blood T cell repertoires in COVID-19 (dated by TCRdb to 2019 to 2021). Libraries were made using the immunoSEQ multiplex PCR assay. TCRdb limited this immuneACCESS table to in-frame rearrangements with V and J called. A share of clones is missing; checked studies link under half to unresolved V genes, and the rest is unexplained. In this sample the table shows roughly 190,000 clones, less than 90% of which occur a single time. In total, the top ten clones hold about a tenth of the sample. The sample consisted of peripheral blood. The receptors here all came from a woman aged 60-75 years with COVID-19, enrolled during active disease.

V is TRBV6-4 and J is TRBJ2-3, with a tentative D call TRBD2 (6 bases). Germline V gene lookup returns CDR1 MRHNA and CDR2 SNTAGT. CDR3 length equals 16 residues. Trimming stripped 2 bases from V and 4 bases from J, with 16 bases between. DNA for the CDR3: TGTGCCAGCAGTGACAGCGGGTTCGGGATGGCAGATACGCAGTATTTT. Translating gives CASSDSGFGMADTQYF.

CDR3 amino acids: CASSETSGTTDTQYF. The CDR3 nucleotides read TGTGCCAGCAGTGAAACCAGCGGGACCACAGATACGCAGTATTTT. V and J are TRBV2 and TRBJ2-3; TRBD2 agrees at 7 bases. After removal of 2 bases from V and 2 bases from J, the junction contained 4 bases not matched to a gene. Germline CDR1 reads SNHLY; CDR2 reads FYNNEI. The CDR3 is 15 residues long.

V usage is TRBV10-3 and J usage is TRBJ2-2; a possible D gene is TRBD2 (5 bases). V shed 11 bases and J shed 2 bases, with 15 bases lying between them. This CDR3 region has 14 residues. CDR1 and CDR2 (germline): ENHRY, SYGVKD. In DNA, the CDR3 is TGTGCCTCCCGGGTCAGCGGTAACACCGGGGAGCTGTTTTTT. Protein sequence: CASRVSGNTGELFF.

V and J are TRBV19 and TRBJ2-7, with D possibly matching TRBD1 (6 bases). Per the germline V gene, CDR1 is LNHDA and CDR2 is SQIVND (reference sequence). The CDR3 extends over 14 amino acids. V was cut by 10 bases and J by 3 bases, with 19 bases left in between. CDR3 region: CATARGMGHYEQYF. The CDR3, as DNA: TGTGCCACCGCCAGGGGAATGGGACACTACGAGCAGTACTTC.

The V call is TRBV13, the J call TRBJ2-5; D possibly corresponds to TRBD2 (6 bases). Trimming shortened V by 5 bases and J by 5 bases, and 18 bases separated the two germline ends. The CDR3 loop spans 15 amino acids. Looked up from germline, CDR1 is PRHDT and CDR2 is FYEKMQ (reference sequence). DNA of the CDR3: TGTGCCAGCAGCCGGGTCCGGGACTGGGGGGAGACCCAGTACTTC. It is translated as CASSRVRDWGETQYF.

CDR3 sequence (DNA): TGTGCCAGCTCACCTCCCCGGACAGGAATTTACAATGAGCAGTTCTTC. This gives the protein CASSPPRTGIYNEQFF. The chain uses TRBV18 and TRBJ2-1; 7 nucleotides match TRBD1. CDR1 and CDR2 from the germline V gene are KGHSH and LQKENI. The CDR3 runs to 16 residues. V trimming: 3 bases; J trimming: 4 bases; junction bases outside the gene matches: 9.

The chain joins TRBV7-8 to TRBJ2-7; 7 positions match TRBD2. Germline CDR1 and CDR2: SGHVS and FQNEAQ. With 6 bases clipped from V and 7 bases from J, the junction kept 15 bases outside the gene matches. This CDR3 has 15 residues. The CDR3 here is CASRLAGDGLREQYF. The CDR3, as DNA: TGTGCCAGCAGGTTGGCGGGGGACGGTTTAAGGGAGCAGTACTTC.

The chain links TRBV4-3 to TRBJ1-3; D call uncertain. Deletions cut 3 bases from V and 10 bases from J, with 13 bases between. CDR3 size: 13 residues. Germline V gives CDR1 LGHNA, CDR2 YSLEER. CDR3 in amino acids: CASSQAGQGTIYF. The CDR3 DNA reads as TGCGCCAGCAGCCAGGCGGGTCAAGGGACCATATATTTT.